This TCR beta chain stems from a study of shared clonotypes between healthy human individuals. V lost 0 bases and J lost 6, with 5 bases in between. CDR3 size: 12 residues. Germline values: CDR1 MNHEY, CDR2 SVGAGI. In regard to this clone: Other DNA variants within this sample encode the same CDR3.

Repertoires were generated with immunoSEQ multiplex PCR, while TCRdb's copy carries only in-frame clones and drops some. The sample records millions of clones, around 94% being singletons. Sequencing was done on a sample of naive CD4+ T cells sorted from blood. This sample's subset: CD45RA+ positively selected. The sequence derives from a man in his late teens or twenties in good health. The rearrangement links TRBV6-5 to TRBJ1-2; no clear D. The DNA for the CDR3 is TGTGCCAGCAGTTACTCGGGGAATGGCTACACCTTC. Its translation is CASSYSGNGYTF.